Detailed here is one TCR beta chain. The antigen it binds to is not known. The record has no base qualities; no much larger clone is one base away. The library was prepared using the immunoSEQ multiplex PCR assay. The multiplex PCR relied on a mix of 60 forward primers for TCR Vbeta segments and 13 reverse primers for TCR Jbeta segments. The CDR3 region of rearranged TCR beta genes was amplified from genomic DNA by a multiplex PCR assay. Amplified TCR beta libraries were sequenced as 87-base-pair reads on the Illumina HiSeq System. On the authors' methods: In a later analysis, tens of millions of unique TCR beta chains were counted across the 650 to 700 repertoires, and around 11 million of these chains were shared by at least two donors. Raw reads were error-corrected and collapsed into unique sequences with a nearest-neighbor algorithm that merged closely related sequences to remove PCR and sequencing errors. Alignment of CDR3 sequences to IMGT reference sequences was used to assign V, D and J gene segments. For a sequence to be retained, a match of at least six nucleotides was required to both a V gene segment and a J gene segment. Rearrangements were called productive when the CDR3 lacked stop codons and stayed in frame with V and J; all others were non-productive. Following IMGT convention, CDR3 was defined as the stretch from the second conserved V-encoded cysteine up to the conserved J-encoded phenylalanine. In an earlier analysis of approximately 590 of the donors, sequences lacking an unambiguous match to a single V gene segment were excluded. In an earlier analysis of several hundred of the donors, V segments were called functional above 56.7% productive rearrangements and were called segregating when the between-donor standard deviation exceeded 5%. A statistical classification framework was built to diagnose cytomegalovirus status from the catalog of TCR beta chain sequences. A later analysis assigned V and J genes by comparing TCR nucleotide sequences with IMGT/GENE-DB human TR gene sequences. Using the TCRdist pipeline, a later analysis assigned CDR3 sequences along with most-parsimonious VDJ recombination scenarios. In a later analysis, every TCR beta chain was defined by the combination of its CDR3 amino acid sequence and its V-gene family, and reads without a unique V-gene family were dropped. In a later analysis, nearly 600 highly shared, low-generation-probability nucleotide sequences were removed to address suspected cross-contamination and a sequencing artifact. In a later analysis, a clonal expansion index for each public chain was calculated from normalized within-repertoire ranks of inferred template counts. A later analysis computed generation probabilities with a VDJ recombination model fitted to out-of-frame rearrangements, and checked the results against IGoR. Hypergeometric tests were used in a later analysis to score TCR-TCR, TCR-HLA and TCR-CMV co-occurrence, with a repertoire-size bias correction applied to the TCR pairs. False discovery rates were estimated in a later analysis by permuting HLA or CMV assignments 20 times. In a later analysis, co-occurring TCRs were grouped with DBSCAN, and TCRdist sequence similarity was added when clustering was performed within HLA-allele-positive subsets. Repertoires with fewer than 30,000 or more than 120,000 public chains were left out of co-occurrence clustering, as were a handful of repertoires with anomalous nucleotide sharing. As stored in TCRdb, this immuneACCESS dataset retains in-frame rearrangements with V and J assigned. A fraction of the clones does not appear; measured against another copy, unresolved V genes explain less than half of the discrepancy, and the remainder lacks a known reason. V and J calls and clone size are those listed in that table; D and trimming were worked out from the DNA. In all, the sample holds 140,000 or so clones, and around 80% of those were seen once. The ten largest account for roughly 2.7% of the sample.

The data were obtained in a study of cytomegalovirus exposure and HLA in healthy donors (TCRdb year 2017). General notes on the study: An earlier analysis of more than 550 of the donors reported about 300 Gb of sequence data and around 100 million unique TCR beta sequences obtained from about 180 million T cells. Approximately 310 gigabases of sequencing data and approximately 93 million unique TCR sequences were included in an early release covering 550 to 800 HLA-typed donors. The genetic ancestry cluster associated with self-reported Caucasian donors included 81% of the 398 genotyped donors. The study aimed to test whether cataloging public T cell receptors could reveal signatures of past pathogen exposure. The T cell repertoires of roughly 660 subjects were profiled by immunosequencing and related to cytomegalovirus serostatus. Besides the first cohort of approximately 670 subjects, a separate validation cohort made up of 120 different subjects was used. High-throughput TCR immunosequencing, statistical association of individual TCRs with disease status, and machine learning were combined to predict cytomegalovirus infection status. To study patterns of TCR occurrence, a later analysis re-analyzed previously published TCR beta repertoires from around 660 donors and added high-resolution HLA genotyping. In the later analysis, no new phenotypic data were used to find candidate immune exposures; instead, reliance was placed on TCR beta sequences and their occurrence across donors. An earlier analysis of 587 of the donors applied high-throughput TCR beta sequencing to assess whether each TCR beta V gene segment acted as functional or pseudogenic. Donor age, sex, ethnicity and CMV serostatus were compiled alongside the repertoire data. In a later genetic analysis, genome-wide SNP genotypes for about three fifths of the 666 donors were used, and that subset was treated as a discovery cohort. All discovery cohort repertoires had been generated on a single sequencing platform. Both class I and class II loci were covered by HLA typing, at four-digit resolution. The number of donors typed differed by locus, with 629-630 for A, B, C, DRB1 and DQB1, over 500 for DQA1, over 600 for DPA1, and 400 to 490 for DPB1. Because of strong linkage in the cohort, 5 or 6 DR-DQ haplotypes were treated as single units for association and clustering. On average, around 240,000 unique TCR beta nucleotide sequences were sequenced per donor among 350 to 400 genotyped donors of the cohort, with roughly 18% of those sequences being non-productive. Summary of the overall study and its limitations: In a later analysis, TCR association rates were found to vary across HLA loci, with the most associated TCRs seen for DRB1 alleles and the fewest for HLA-C alleles. Because some donors lacked HLA typing at each locus, the association tests relied only on the typed subset. Across donors, most TCR sequences were observed very rarely, whereas some public TCRs were present in many individuals. A later genetic analysis reported fewer N-insertions in productive TCRs among donors in an Asian-associated ancestry cluster than the roughly 640-donor mean. According to the authors, the approach could potentially be generalized to other disease states and immunological phenotypes. In a later analysis, HLA-associated TCR beta chains showed more clonal expansion and lower generation probabilities than non-associated chains that were equally common. CMV serostatus was the only immune exposure information available for the cohort. In a later analysis, most CMV-associated TCR beta chains were found to appear HLA-restricted, with HLA associations seemingly driven largely by CMV exposure. A later analysis reported that several top co-occurrence clusters appeared linked to parvovirus B19, influenza, CMV and Epstein-Barr virus. Sequencing depth was assumed to be roughly uniform across donors in the presence/absence analyses, though that assumption may not hold. An earlier analysis of some 560 of the donors showed that most TCR beta V segments appeared in productive rearrangements either about 87% or about 30% of the time, which broadly matched IMGT annotations. In vitro tests confirmed that a few of the cytomegalovirus-associated TCR beta chains recognize cytomegalovirus antigens. A later genetic analysis associated a missense DCLRE1C variant with V-gene and J-gene trimming of TCR beta chains, and an independent cohort replicated the association. Linkage disequilibrium might explain the correlated functional status among segregating V segments, but an unknown experimental factor could not be excluded. When HLA alleles, especially DR and DQ, strongly co-occurred, attributing TCR associations to individual alleles was difficult. A further reported finding was that TCR beta sequences accurately predicted the HLA-A and HLA-B alleles for most subjects in the first cohort. The cohort was sequenced for TCR beta chains only, and without alpha or paired-chain data the features that could be detected were limited. The classifier was reported to diagnose cytomegalovirus status with high specificity and sensitivity in both the original cohort and the validation cohort. The study gave a list of about 170 TCR beta chains associated with cytomegalovirus. Specific HLA alleles were associated with 15,000 to 20,000 TCR beta sequences at a false discovery rate of 0.05 in a later analysis. Because the 87-base-pair reads could not distinguish some IMGT-functional V segments, including TRBV6-2 and TRBV6-3, those segments were excluded. Approximately 18 rarely observed V segments, including chromosome 9 orphons, were excluded from the earlier analysis of approximately 600 of the donors because counts were too low. A cluster of highly shared sequence variants was judged likely to be a technical artifact of the sequencing pipeline.

V is cut back by 5 bases and J by 5 bases, with 10 bases in the junction unmatched. From a lookup of the germline V gene, CDR1 and CDR2 are SGHAT and FQNNGV. Spanning cysteine to phenylalanine, the CDR3 consists of 16 amino acids. Kept here is only the CDR3 DNA, which spans 48 bases and is read in frame from base 1. The cohort comprised more than 550 healthy bone marrow donors. All cohort members were sampled while nominally healthy, although unrecorded immune exposures were likely present. The donor tested CMV seronegative, placing the donor among the roughly 400 seronegative members of the cohort. Each donor provided a peripheral blood sample, and peripheral blood mononuclear cells were used for TCR beta sequencing. Genomic DNA was extracted from the blood cell samples with the Qiagen DNeasy Blood Extraction Kit.

The receptor comes from a boy between 2 and 10 years old in good health and CMV-seronegative. The chain is assembled from TRBV11-2 and TRBJ1-5; TRBD1 aligns with 9 central bases. Sample: PBMCs. The CDR3 amino acid sequence is: CASSPGTGLPHQPQHF. In nucleotides, the sequence is TGTGCCAGCAGCCCCGGGACAGGGTTGCCCCATCAGCCCCAGCATTTT.